The 14 T cell receptor beta chains below come from one sample, sequenced in a study of T cell changes during pregnancy in multiple sclerosis. Using immunoSEQ multiplex PCR, the repertoire was profiled, and TCRdb retains in-frame clones only, with some absent. The table records almost 65,000 clones, approximately 92% of them present only once. Material: peripheral blood, obtained in the first trimester of pregnancy. The receptors originated from a female donor with multiple sclerosis, enrolled in a pregnancy study.

The chain has TRBV5-5 and TRBJ1-5, with D unresolved. Germline V CDR1 and CDR2: SGHKS, YYEKEE (reference sequence). This CDR3 comprises 13 residues. V lost 4 bases to trimming and J lost 6 bases, with 11 bases between them. Here the CDR3 reads CASSPFGGQPQHF. The CDR3 region has the DNA TGTGCCAGCAGCCCCTTCGGCGGTCAGCCCCAGCATTTT.

The chain carries TRBV5-1 and TRBJ2-7; 10 positions match TRBD1. The CDR3 has 15 amino acids. V dropped 4 bases and J dropped 2; count of bases not matched to a gene: 6. CDR1 and CDR2 from the germline V gene are SGHRS and YFSETQ. The CDR3 nucleotides read TGCGCCAGCAGCCCTGGACAGGGGGGAACCTACGAGCAGTACTTC. Amino acids: CASSPGQGGTYEQYF.

The V gene is TRBV19, the J gene TRBJ1-6, with D tentatively TRBD1 (5 bases). V gave up 10 bases and J gave up 5 bases, with 15 bases separating them. The germline gives CDR1 LNHDA, CDR2 SQIVND (reference sequence). This CDR3 comprises 14 residues. The CDR3 loop reads CATGQGIHNSPLHF. The CDR3 nucleotides are TGTGCCACCGGTCAGGGAATACATAATTCACCCCTCCACTTT.

V is TRBV6-4 and J is TRBJ2-3, with 7 bases fitting TRBD2. CDR1 and CDR2 from the germline V gene are MRHNA and SNTAGT. The CDR3 length is 16 residues. The V gene end was trimmed by 5 bases and the J gene end by 0 bases; junction bases not matched to a gene: 8. In DNA form, the CDR3 reads TGTGCCAGCAGTCCATTAGCGGGTCCTAGCACAGATACGCAGTATTTT. This encodes CASSPLAGPSTDTQYF.

The genes are TRBV27 and TRBJ2-7; unclear D gene. This CDR3 contains 13 residues. Germline V gene lookup returns CDR1 MNHEY and CDR2 SMNVEV (reference sequence). V lost 4 bases to trimming and J lost 2 bases, with 9 bases between them. CDR3 bases: TGTGCCAGCAGTTACCGGTTCGCCTACGAGCAGTACTTC. Amino acids: CASSYRFAYEQYF.

The V and J genes are TRBV9 and TRBJ2-7; TRBD2 aligns across 7 bases. CDR1 is SGDLS and CDR2 is YYNGEE in the germline V gene. This CDR3 is 13 amino acids long. V was clipped by 1 base and J by 6 bases; unmatched bases: 4. CDR3 sequence reads: CASSVLAEGEQYF. The DNA of the CDR3 is TGTGCCAGCAGCGTACTAGCGGAGGGCGAGCAGTACTTC.

The chain employs TRBV5-4 and TRBJ2-7; weak D call: TRBD2 (5 bases). The germline V and J ends were trimmed by 1 base and 0 bases, with 11 bases remaining between them. This CDR3 spans 15 amino acids. The V gene's germline CDR1 is SGHNT and CDR2 YYREEE (reference sequence). CDR3 bases: TGTGCCAGCAGCTTGCCTAGCATGTCCTCCTACGAGCAGTACTTC. Its translation: CASSLPSMSSYEQYF.

The chain recombines TRBV6-5 with TRBJ2-3, with D possibly being TRBD2 (5 bases). This CDR3 contains 15 residues. Trimming took 5 bases from V and 7 from J, leaving 19 bases between them. CDR1 MNHEY and CDR2 SVGAGI come from the germline V gene. In nucleotides, the CDR3 is TGTGCCAGCAGTAGGACGGGATTAGAGCGACATACGCAGTATTTT. This sequence encodes CASSRTGLERHTQYF.

The rearrangement uses TRBV2 and TRBJ2-5; 7 bases are shared with TRBD1. The germline CDR1 and CDR2 sequences are SNHLY and FYNNEI. The CDR3 is 14 residues long. The junction had 11 bases not matched to a gene; V was cut back by 8 bases and J by 5 bases. CDR3 in DNA: TGTGCCAGCCAAACAGGGGTAGGCTTGGAGACCCAGTACTTC. Amino acid sequence: CASQTGVGLETQYF.

The V gene is TRBV2, the J gene TRBJ1-2; TRBD1 aligns across 9 bases. Germline trimming cut 1 base from V and 4 bases from J; bases unmatched to any gene: 10. Looked up from germline, CDR1 is SNHLY and CDR2 is FYNNEI. The CDR3 spans 17 residues. This CDR3 reads CASSEGLGQGKVYGYTF. CDR3 in DNA: TGTGCCAGCAGTGAAGGGTTGGGACAGGGAAAAGTCTATGGCTACACCTTC.

J is TRBJ2-2 and V is TRBV4-1, with 7 positions matching TRBD2. This CDR3 is built from 13 residues. Losses at the gene ends were 3 bases for V and 7 bases for J; bases not matched to a gene: 2. CDR1 and CDR2 from the germline V gene are MGHRA and YSYEKL. CDR3: CASSQPGGGELFF. Here the CDR3 DNA reads TGCGCCAGCAGCCAGCCGGGGGGCGGGGAGCTGTTTTTT.

A single count supports this clone. The gene calls are TRBV4-3 and TRBJ2-5; possibly TRBD1 for D (6 bases). Germline V lookup: CDR1 LGHNA, CDR2 YSLEER. The CDR3 is made up of 14 amino acids. Between the trimmed V and J ends, which lost 4 bases and 4 bases, there was a span of 13 bases. CDR3 protein: CASSPEGEGETQYF. In DNA, the CDR3 is TGCGCCAGCAGCCCCGAGGGGGAAGGAGAGACCCAGTACTTC.

The chain employs TRBV14 and TRBJ2-7, with 9 bases identical to TRBD2. This CDR3 is 15 amino acids long. Germline assignment: CDR1 SGHDN and CDR2 FVKESK. The J segment lost 2 bases and the V segment lost 1 base, leaving 3 bases of the junction unmatched. This chain's CDR3 is CASSQGLAGPYEQYF. CDR3 nucleotides: TGTGCCAGCAGCCAAGGGCTAGCGGGACCCTACGAGCAGTACTTC.

This rearrangement joins TRBV6-9 to TRBJ2-5; TRBD2 aligns across 13 bases. The J call may be wrong; the DNA end is better matched by TRBJ2-7. Germline values: CDR1 MNHGY, CDR2 SVAAGI. The CDR3 consists of 16 residues. The CDR3 nucleotides are TGTGCCAGCACCCAGGGACTAGCGGGACCCAGCTACGAGCAGTACTTC. Its translation is CASTQGLAGPSYEQYF.